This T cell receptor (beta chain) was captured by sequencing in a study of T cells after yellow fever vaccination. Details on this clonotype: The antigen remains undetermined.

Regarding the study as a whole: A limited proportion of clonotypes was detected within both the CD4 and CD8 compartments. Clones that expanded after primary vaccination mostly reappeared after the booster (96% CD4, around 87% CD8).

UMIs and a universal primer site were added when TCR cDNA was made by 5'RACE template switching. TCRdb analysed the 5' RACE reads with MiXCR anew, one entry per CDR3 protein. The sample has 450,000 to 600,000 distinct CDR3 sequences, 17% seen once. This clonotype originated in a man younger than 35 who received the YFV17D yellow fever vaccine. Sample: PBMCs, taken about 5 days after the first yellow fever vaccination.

The CDR3 spells CSASKRGQSKETQYF. The CDR3 region has the DNA TGCAGTGCTTCCAAGCGGGGACAGAGCAAAGAGACCCAGTACTTC. The chain uses TRBV20-1 and TRBJ2-5; D possibly uses TRBD1 or TRBD2 (7 bases each). Germline CDR1 DFQATT, CDR2 SNEGSKA (reference sequence). V lost 5 bases and J 3 bases, leaving 19 bases between the germline ends. The CDR3 is made up of 15 amino acids.